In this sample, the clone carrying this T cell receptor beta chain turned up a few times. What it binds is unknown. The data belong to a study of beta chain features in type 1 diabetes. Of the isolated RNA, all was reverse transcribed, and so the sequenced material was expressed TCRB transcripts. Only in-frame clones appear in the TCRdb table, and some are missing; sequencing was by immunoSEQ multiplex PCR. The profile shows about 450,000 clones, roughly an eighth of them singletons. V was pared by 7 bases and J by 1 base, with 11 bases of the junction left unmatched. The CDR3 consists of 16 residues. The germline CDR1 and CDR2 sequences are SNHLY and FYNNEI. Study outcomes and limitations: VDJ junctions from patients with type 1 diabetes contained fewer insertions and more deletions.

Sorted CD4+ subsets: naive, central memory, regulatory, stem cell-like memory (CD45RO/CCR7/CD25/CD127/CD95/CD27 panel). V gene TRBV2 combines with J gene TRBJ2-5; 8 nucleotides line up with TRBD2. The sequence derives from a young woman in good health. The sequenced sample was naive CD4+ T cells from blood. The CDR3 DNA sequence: TGTGCCAGCATCAGACTAGCGAATGGGGGCCAAGAGACCCAGTACTTC. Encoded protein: CASIRLANGGQETQYF.